This T cell receptor (beta chain) comes out of a study of shared clonotypes between healthy human individuals. Naive CD8 cells lacked CD45RO and underwent positive selection for CCR7, leaving out terminally differentiated effector memory CD45RA+ cells. The CDR3 sequence is 14 residues long. The method was immunoSEQ multiplex PCR; TCRdb's version includes in-frame clones alone and lacks a portion of them. The repertoire has 600,000 or so clones, about 98% of them found once; the top ten carry 0.3%. This clone was seen once. Sequenced input: naive CD8+ T cells sorted from blood. The rearrangement joins TRBV12-1 to TRBJ1-1; the table's D gene call, TRBD1, was not cross checked with the DNA. TRBV12-1 is assigned pseudogene status. This clonotype originated in a man aged 25 to 45 in good health. The DNA of the CDR3 is TGTGCCAGCAGCTTTGTCAGGGTCAACACTGAAGCTTTCTTT. Translating it yields CASSFVRVNTEAFF.